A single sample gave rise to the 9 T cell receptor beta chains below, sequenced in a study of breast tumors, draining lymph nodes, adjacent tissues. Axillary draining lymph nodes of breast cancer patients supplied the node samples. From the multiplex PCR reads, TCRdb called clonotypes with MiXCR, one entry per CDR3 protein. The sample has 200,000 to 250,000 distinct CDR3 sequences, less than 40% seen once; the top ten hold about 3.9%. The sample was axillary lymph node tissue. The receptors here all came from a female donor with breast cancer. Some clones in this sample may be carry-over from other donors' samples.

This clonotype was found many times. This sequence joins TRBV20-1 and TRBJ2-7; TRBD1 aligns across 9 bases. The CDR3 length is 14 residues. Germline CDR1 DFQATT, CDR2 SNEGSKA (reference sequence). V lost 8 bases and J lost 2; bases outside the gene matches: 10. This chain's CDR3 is CSTFSGQGAYEQYF. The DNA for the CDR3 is TGCAGTACGTTTTCGGGACAGGGTGCCTACGAGCAGTACTTC.

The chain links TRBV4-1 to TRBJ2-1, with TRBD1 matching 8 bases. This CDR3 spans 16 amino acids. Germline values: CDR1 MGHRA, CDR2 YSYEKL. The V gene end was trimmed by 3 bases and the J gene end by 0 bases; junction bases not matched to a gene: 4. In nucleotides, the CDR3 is TGCGCCAGCAGCCAGCCCGGGACAGGCTCCTACAATGAGCAGTTCTTC. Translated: CASSQPGTGSYNEQFF.

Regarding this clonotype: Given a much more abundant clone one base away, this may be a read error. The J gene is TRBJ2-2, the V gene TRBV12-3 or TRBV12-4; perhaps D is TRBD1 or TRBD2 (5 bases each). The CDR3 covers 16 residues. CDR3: CASSHFRQPNTGEPFF. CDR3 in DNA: TGTGCCAGCAGCCATTTCCGACAGCCGAACACCGGGGAGCCGTTTTTT.

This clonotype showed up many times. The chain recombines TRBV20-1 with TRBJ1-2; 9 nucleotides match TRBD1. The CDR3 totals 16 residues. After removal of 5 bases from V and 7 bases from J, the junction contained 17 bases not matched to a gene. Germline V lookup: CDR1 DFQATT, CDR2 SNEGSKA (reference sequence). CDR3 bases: TGCAGTGCTCCCTGGACAGGGGATGCTAGTTGGCGTGGCTACACCTTC. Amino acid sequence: CSAPWTGDASWRGYTF.

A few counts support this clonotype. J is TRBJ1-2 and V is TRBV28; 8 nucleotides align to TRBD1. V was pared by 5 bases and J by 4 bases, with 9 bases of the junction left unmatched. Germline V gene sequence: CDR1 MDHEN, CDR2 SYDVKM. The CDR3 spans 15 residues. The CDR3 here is CASSTRGRDGYGYTF. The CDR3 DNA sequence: TGTGCCAGCAGTACCAGGGGGCGCGATGGCTATGGCTACACCTTC.

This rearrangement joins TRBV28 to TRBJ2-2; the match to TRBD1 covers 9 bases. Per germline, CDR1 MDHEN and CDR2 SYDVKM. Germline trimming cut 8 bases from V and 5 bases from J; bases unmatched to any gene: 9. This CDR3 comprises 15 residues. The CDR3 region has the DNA TGTGCCAGCGGCGGGGACAGGGTGACAACCGGGGAGCTGTTTTTT. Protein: CASGGDRVTTGELFF.

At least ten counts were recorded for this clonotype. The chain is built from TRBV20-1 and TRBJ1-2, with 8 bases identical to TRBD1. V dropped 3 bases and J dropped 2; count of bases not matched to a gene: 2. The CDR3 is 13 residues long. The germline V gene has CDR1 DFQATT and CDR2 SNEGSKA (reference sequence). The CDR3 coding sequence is TGCAGTGCTAGGAGGACAGGGAACTATGGCTACACCTTC. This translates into CSARRTGNYGYTF.

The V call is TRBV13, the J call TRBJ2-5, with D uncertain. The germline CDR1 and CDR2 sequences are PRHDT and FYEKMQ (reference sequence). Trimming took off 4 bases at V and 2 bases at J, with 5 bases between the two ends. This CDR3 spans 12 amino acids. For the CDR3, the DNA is TGTGCCAGCAGCTGGCGTCAAGAGACCCAGTACTTC. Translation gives CASSWRQETQYF.

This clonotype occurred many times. CDR3 sequence (DNA): TGCAGCGTTGAAAGGGCTAGCGGGTCTGGGTATTTT. Encoded protein: CSVERASGSGYF. The chain is built from TRBV29-1 and TRBJ2-3; 8 bases align to TRBD2. V dropped 2 bases and J dropped 14; count of bases not matched to a gene: 9. CDR1 and CDR2 (germline): SQVTM, ANQGSEA. This CDR3 has 12 residues.